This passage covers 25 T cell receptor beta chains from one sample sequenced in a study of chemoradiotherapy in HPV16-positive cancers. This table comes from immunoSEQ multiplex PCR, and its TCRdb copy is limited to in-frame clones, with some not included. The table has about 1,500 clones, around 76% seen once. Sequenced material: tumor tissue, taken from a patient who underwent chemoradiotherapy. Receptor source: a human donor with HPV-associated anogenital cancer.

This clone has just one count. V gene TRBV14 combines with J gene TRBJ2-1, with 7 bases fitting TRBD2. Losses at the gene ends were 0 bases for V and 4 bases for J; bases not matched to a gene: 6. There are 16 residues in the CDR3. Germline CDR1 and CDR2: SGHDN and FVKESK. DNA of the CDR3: TGTGCCAGCAGCCAAGAGACTAGCTACCAATACAATGAGCAGTTCTTC. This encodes CASSQETSYQYNEQFF.

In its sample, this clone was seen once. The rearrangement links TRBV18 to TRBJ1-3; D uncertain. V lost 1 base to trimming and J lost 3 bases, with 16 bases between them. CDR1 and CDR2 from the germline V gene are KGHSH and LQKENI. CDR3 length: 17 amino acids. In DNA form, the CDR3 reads TGTGCCAGCTCACCACAATCGTGGGCTTCGGGTGGAAACACCATATATTTT. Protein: CASSPQSWASGGNTIYF.

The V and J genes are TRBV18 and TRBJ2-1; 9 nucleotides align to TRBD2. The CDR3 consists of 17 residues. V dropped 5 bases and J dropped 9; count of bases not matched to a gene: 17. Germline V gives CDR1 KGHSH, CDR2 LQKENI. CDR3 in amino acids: CASSSLAGRRLITEQFF. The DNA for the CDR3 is TGTGCCAGCTCATCTCTAGCGGGACGACGGTTAATTACTGAGCAGTTCTTC.

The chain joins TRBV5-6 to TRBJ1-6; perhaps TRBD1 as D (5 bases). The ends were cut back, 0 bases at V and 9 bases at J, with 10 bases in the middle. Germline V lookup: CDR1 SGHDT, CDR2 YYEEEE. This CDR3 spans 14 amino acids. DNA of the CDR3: TGTGCCAGCAGCTTGGCCCTAAGGGGTTCACCCCTCCACTTT. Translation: CASSLALRGSPLHF. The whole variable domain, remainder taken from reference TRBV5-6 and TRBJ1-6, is DAGVTQSPTHLIKTRGQQVTLRCSPKSGHDTVSWYQQALGQGPQFIFQYYEEEERQRGNFPDRFSGHQFPNYSSELNVNALLLGDSALYLCASSLALRGSPLHFGNGTRLTVT.

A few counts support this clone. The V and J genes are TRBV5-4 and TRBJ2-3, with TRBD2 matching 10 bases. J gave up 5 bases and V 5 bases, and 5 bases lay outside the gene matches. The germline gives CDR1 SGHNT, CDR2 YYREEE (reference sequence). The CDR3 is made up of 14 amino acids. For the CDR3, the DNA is TGTGCCAGCAGATTAGCGGGAGGTCAAGATACGCAGTATTTT. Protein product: CASRLAGGQDTQYF.

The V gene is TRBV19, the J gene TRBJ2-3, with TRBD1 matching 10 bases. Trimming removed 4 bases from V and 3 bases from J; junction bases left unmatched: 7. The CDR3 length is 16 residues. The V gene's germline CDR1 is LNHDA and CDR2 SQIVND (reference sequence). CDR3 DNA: TGTGCCAGTAGTACCTCGACAGGGGGCGGGACAGATACGCAGTATTTT. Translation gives CASSTSTGGGTDTQYF.

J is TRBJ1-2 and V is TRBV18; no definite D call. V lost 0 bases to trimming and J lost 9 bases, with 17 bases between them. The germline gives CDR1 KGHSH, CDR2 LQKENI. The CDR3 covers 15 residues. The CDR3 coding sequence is TGTGCCAGCTCACCACCGGATTCAGCCATGTTGCGCTACACCTTC. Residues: CASSPPDSAMLRYTF.

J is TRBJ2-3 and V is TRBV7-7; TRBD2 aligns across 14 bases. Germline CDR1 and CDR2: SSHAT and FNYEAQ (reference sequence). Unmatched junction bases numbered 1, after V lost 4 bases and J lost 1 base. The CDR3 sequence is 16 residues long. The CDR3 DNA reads TGTGCCAGCAGCTCGGGACTAGCGGGGGGCACAGATACGCAGTATTTT. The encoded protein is CASSSGLAGGTDTQYF.

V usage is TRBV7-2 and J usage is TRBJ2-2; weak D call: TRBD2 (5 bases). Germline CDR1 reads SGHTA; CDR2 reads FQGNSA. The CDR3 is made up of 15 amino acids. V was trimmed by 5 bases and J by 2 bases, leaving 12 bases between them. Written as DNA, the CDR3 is TGTGCCAGCAGCCCGCGAAGCGGAAACACCGGGGAGCTGTTTTTT. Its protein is CASSPRSGNTGELFF. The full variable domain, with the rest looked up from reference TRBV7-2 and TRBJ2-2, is GAGVSQSPSNKVTEKGKDVELRCDPISGHTALYWYRQSLGQGLEFLIYFQGNSAPDKSGLPSDRFSAERTGGSVSTLTIQRTQQEDSAVYLCASSPRSGNTGELFFGEGSRLTVL.

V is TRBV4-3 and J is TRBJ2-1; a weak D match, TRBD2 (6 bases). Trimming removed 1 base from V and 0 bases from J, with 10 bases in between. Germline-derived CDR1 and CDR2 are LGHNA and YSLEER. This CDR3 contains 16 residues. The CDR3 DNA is TGCGCCAGCAGCCAAGTGGGAGGCCCCTCCTACAATGAGCAGTTCTTC. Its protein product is CASSQVGGPSYNEQFF.

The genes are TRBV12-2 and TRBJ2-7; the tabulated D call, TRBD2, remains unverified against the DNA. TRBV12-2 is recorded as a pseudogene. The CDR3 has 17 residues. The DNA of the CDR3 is TGTGCAAGTCGCTTAGGTTTCAGGGAAGGGTTGGACTACGAGCAGTACGTC. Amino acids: CASRLGFREGLDYEQYV.

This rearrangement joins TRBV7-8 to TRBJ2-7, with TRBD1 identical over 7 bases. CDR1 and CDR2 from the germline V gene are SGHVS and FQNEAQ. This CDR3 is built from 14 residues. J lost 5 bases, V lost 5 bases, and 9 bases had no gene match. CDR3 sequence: CASSASGGQDEQYV. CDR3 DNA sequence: TGTGCCAGCAGCGCCTCAGGGGGTCAAGACGAGCAGTACGTC.

The CDR3 region is CASSSPGQPPKTQYF. DNA of the CDR3: TGTGCCAGCAGCTCCCCGGGACAACCCCCGAAGACCCAGTACTTC. This chain links TRBV7-9 with TRBJ2-5, with D maybe TRBD1 (6 bases). CDR1 is SEHNR, CDR2 FQNEAQ, per germline (reference sequence). The CDR3 length is 15 residues. The V gene lost 4 bases and the J gene lost 6 bases, with 18 bases spanning the gap.

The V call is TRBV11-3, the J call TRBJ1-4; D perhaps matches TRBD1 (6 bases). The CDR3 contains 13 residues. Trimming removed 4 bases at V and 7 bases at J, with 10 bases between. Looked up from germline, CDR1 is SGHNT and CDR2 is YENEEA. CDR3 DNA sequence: TGTGCCAGCAGCTGGAGGGGGTTTGAAAAACTGTTTTTT. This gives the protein CASSWRGFEKLFF. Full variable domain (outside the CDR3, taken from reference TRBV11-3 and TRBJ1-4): EAGVVQSPRYKIIEKKQPVAFWCNPISGHNTLYWYLQNLGQGPELLIRYENEEAVDDSQLPKDRFSAERLKGVDSTLKIQPAELGDSAVYLCASSWRGFEKLFFGSGTQLSVL.

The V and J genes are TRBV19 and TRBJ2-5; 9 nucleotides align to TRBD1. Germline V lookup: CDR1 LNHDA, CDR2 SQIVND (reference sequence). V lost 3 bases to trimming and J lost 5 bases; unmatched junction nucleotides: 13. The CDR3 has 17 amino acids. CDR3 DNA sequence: TGTGCCAGTAGTATCCGGGACAGGGTTTCGAGGCCGGAGACCCAGTACTTC. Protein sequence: CASSIRDRVSRPETQYF.

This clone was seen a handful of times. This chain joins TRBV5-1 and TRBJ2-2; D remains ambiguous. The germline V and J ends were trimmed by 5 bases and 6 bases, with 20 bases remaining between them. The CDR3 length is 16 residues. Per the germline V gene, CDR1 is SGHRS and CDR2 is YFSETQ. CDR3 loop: CASRGLVTPTSGELFF. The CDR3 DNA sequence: TGCGCCAGCAGAGGTCTGGTCACTCCGACATCCGGGGAGCTGTTTTTT.

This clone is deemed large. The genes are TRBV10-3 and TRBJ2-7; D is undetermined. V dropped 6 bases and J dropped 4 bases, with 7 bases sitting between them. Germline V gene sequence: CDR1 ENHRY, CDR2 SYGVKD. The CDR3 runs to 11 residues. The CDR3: CAIRKFYEQYV. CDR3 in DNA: TGTGCCATCAGGAAGTTTTACGAGCAGTACGTC.

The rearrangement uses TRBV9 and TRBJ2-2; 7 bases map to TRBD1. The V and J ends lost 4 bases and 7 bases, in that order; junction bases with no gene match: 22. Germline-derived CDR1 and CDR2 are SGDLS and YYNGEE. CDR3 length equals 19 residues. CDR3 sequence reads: CASSPRTGHVRGWGGELFF. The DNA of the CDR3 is TGTGCCAGCAGCCCGAGGACAGGCCACGTTCGAGGTTGGGGCGGGGAGCTGTTTTTT. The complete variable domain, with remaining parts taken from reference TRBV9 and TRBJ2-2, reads DSGVTQTPKHLITATGQRVTLRCSPRSGDLSVYWYQQSLDQGLQFLIQYYNGEERAKGNILERFSAQQFPDLHSELNLSSLELGDSALYFCASSPRTGHVRGWGGELFFGEGSRLTVL.

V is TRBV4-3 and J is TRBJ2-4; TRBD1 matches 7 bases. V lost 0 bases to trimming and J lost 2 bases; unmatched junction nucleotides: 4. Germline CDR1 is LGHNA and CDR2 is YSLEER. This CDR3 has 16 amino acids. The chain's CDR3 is CASSQDRGGSKNIQYF. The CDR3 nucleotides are TGCGCCAGCAGCCAAGATCGAGGGGGCTCCAAAAACATTCAGTACTTC.

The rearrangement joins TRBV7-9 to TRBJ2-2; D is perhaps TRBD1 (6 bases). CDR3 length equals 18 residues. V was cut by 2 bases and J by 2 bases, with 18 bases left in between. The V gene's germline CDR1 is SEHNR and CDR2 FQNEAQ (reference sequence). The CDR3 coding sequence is TGTGCCAGCAGCTTACTTTTGGGGGACACCCTCAACACCGGGGAGCTGTTTTTT. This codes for CASSLLLGDTLNTGELFF.

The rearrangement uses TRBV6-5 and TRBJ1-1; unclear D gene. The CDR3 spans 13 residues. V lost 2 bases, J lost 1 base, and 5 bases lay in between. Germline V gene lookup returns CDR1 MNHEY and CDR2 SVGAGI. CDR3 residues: CASSYRANTEAFF. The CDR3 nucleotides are TGTGCCAGCAGTTACAGGGCGAACACTGAAGCTTTCTTT.

This chain's CDR3 is CASSPRTSGAYEQFF. DNA of the CDR3: TGTGCCAGCAGCCCTCGGACTAGCGGGGCGTATGAGCAGTTCTTC. The rearrangement joins TRBV11-3 to TRBJ2-1; 12 nucleotides align to TRBD2. V dropped 5 bases and J dropped 8; count of bases not matched to a gene: 7. The CDR3 is 15 amino acids. Looked up from germline, CDR1 is SGHNT and CDR2 is YENEEA.

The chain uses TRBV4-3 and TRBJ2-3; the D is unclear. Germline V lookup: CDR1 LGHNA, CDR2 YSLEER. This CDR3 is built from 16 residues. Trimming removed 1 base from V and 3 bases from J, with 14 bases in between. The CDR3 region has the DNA TGCGCCAGCAGCCAAGTTGTTGGGATAAATACAGATACGCAGTATTTT. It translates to CASSQVVGINTDTQYF.

The CDR3 bases are TGTGCCAGCAGTGACGGGGATACAAACACCGGGGAGCTGTTTTTT. Translated, it gives CASSDGDTNTGELFF. The V gene is TRBV6-4, the J gene TRBJ2-2; D ambiguous. Trimming left V 2 bases short and J 2 bases short, with 9 bases between. Per germline, CDR1 MRHNA and CDR2 SNTAGT. The CDR3 runs 15 residues.

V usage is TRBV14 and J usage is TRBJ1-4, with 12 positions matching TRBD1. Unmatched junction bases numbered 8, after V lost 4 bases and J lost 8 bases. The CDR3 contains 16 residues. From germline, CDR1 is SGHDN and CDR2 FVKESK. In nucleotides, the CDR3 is TGTGCCAGCAGCCCTGGGGACAGGGGGCGATCGGAAAAACTGTTTTTT. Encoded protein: CASSPGDRGRSEKLFF.